This T cell receptor (beta chain) emerged from a study of CXCR3-negative and CXCR3-positive naive CD8 T cells. The CDR3 runs to 15 residues. The V gene's germline CDR1 is SEHNR and CDR2 FQNEAQ (reference sequence). Via 5' RACE with UMI labels, TRB cDNA libraries were prepared. TCRdb reprocessed the 5' RACE reads, with one entry per CDR3 protein and no DNA. Its listing shows roughly 120,000 distinct CDR3 sequences. Study results and limitations: The level of CXCR3 expression partially decreased after cryopreservation; the majority of assays used fresh PBMCs. Relative to CXCR3-negative naive cells, CXCR3-positive naive cells had more hydrophobic TRB CDR3s. Both naive subsets carried similar amounts of surface CD5, so TCR strength was inferred from TRB CDR3 properties.

As concerns this clonotype: The antigen is unknown.

The sample was naive CXCR3+ CD8+ T cells from blood. Subset defined: CD45RO-CCR7+CD27+CD95- naive CD8+ T cells expressing CXCR3 (TNR3+). This TCR was recovered from a human donor in good health. Some clones in this sample may be carry-over from other donors' samples. The chain uses TRBV7-9 and TRBJ1-2; TCRdb selects TRBD1, and the lack of DNA leaves this call unchecked. The CDR3 here is CASSLAVPREDGYTF. The full variable domain, completed using reference TRBV7-9 and TRBJ1-2, is DTGVSQNPRHKITKRGQNVTFRCDPISEHNRLYWYRQTLGQGPEFLTYFQNEAQLEKSRLLSDRFSAERPKGSFSTLEIQRTEQGDSAMYLCASSLAVPREDGYTFGSGTRLTVV.